Listed below are T cell receptor beta chains from one sample, sequenced in a study of blood T cell repertoires in COVID-19. Sequencing was performed with immunoSEQ multiplex PCR; in TCRdb, only in-frame clones are kept and a portion is missing. The sample records approximately 250,000 clones, roughly 88% being singletons. The sequencing input was PBMCs or T cells enriched from blood (not recorded which). The receptors derive from a woman aged 25 to 39 who had recovered from COVID-19. CDR3s include the opening cysteine and the closing phenylalanine or tryptophan. D genes are given only for firm matches. Size is omitted from some rows. Given values are once, few, many or a class for expanded clones.

V,J,D,size,DNA,CDR3
TRBV30,TRBJ2-5,.,.,TGTGCCTGGTTCTCGCGGGATGGAGAGACCCAGTACTTC,CAWFSRDGETQYF
TRBV5-4,TRBJ2-1,TRBD2,.,TGTGCCAGCAGCGACGGACGCCCGGGACTAGCGGGAGTCAATGAGCAGTTCTTC,CASSDGRPGLAGVNEQFF
TRBV4-2,TRBJ2-1,TRBD2,.,TGTGCCAGCAGCCAAGATCATGTGGGGACTAGCGGTTACAATGAGCAGTTCTTC,CASSQDHVGTSGYNEQFF
TRBV2,TRBJ1-1,TRBD1,.,TGTGCCAGCCCCAGGGGGGCTGGGGGGCTGAACACTGAAGCTTTCTTT,CASPRGAGGLNTEAFF
TRBV4-2,TRBJ2-7,TRBD2,few,TGTGCCAGCAGCCGGGGACTAGCGGTAACCTACGAGCAGTACTTC,CASSRGLAVTYEQYF
TRBV7-9,TRBJ1-5,TRBD1,.,TGTGCCAGCAGCCCTCACAAACAGGGGACACTCGGGGGCCCCCAGCATTTT,CASSPHKQGTLGGPQHF
TRBV3-1/TRBV3-2,TRBJ2-3,TRBD2,.,TGTGCCAGCAGCCAAGGCGGGGGAACAGATACGCAGTATTTT,CASSQGGGTDTQYF
TRBV11-2,TRBJ1-2,.,.,TGTGCCAGCAGCTTAGAGTCCGGGGGTGGATACGGCTACACCTTC,CASSLESGGGYGYTF
TRBV27,TRBJ2-7,TRBD2,.,TGTGCCAGCATCTCCTACGGGGGGGCCGCCGTCGAGCAGTACTTC,CASISYGGAAVEQYF
TRBV7-2,TRBJ2-1,.,.,TGTGCCAGCAGGCCCCCGGGACTCTCCTACAATGAGCAGTTCTTC,CASRPPGLSYNEQFF
TRBV5-3,TRBJ2-5,TRBD2,.,TGTGCCAGAAGCCCGGGGGGGGCGAGAGAGACCCAGTACTTC,CARSPGGARETQYF
TRBV27,TRBJ1-5,.,.,TGTGCCAGCAGTCCCTACGATCAGCCCCAGCATTTT,CASSPYDQPQHF
TRBV7-9,TRBJ2-7,TRBD1,.,TGTGCCAGCAGCCCAACCGACAGGGCCCGCTTGTCCTACGAGCAGTACTTC,CASSPTDRARLSYEQYF
TRBV7-8,TRBJ1-5,.,.,TGTGCCAGCAGCTTAGGAGGATGGAATCAGCCCCAGCATTTT,CASSLGGWNQPQHF
TRBV28,TRBJ2-7,TRBD2,.,TGTGCCAGCAGTGCCGGGGCTAGCGGGAGCTACGAGCAGTACTTC,CASSAGASGSYEQYF
TRBV18,TRBJ2-7,.,few,TGTGCCAGCTCACCAGGTCTCGGGTTGAGTACTAACTACGAGCAGTACTTC,CASSPGLGLSTNYEQYF